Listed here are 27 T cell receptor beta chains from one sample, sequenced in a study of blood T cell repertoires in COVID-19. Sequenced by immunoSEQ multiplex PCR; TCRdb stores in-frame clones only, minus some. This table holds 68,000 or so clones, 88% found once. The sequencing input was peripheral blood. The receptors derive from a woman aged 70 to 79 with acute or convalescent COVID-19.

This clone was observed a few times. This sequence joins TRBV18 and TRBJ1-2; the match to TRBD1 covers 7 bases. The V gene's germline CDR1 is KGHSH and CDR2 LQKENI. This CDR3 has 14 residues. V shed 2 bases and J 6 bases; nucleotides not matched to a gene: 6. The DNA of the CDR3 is TGTGCCAGCTCACCAGCAGAGGGGGCTGATGGCTACACCTTC. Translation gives CASSPAEGADGYTF. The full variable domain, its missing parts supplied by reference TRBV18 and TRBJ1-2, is NAGVMQNPRHLVRRRGQEARLRCSPMKGHSHVYWYRQLPEEGLKFMVYLQKENIIDESGMPKERFSAEFPKEGPSILRIQQVVRGDSAAYFCASSPAEGADGYTFGSGTRLTVV.

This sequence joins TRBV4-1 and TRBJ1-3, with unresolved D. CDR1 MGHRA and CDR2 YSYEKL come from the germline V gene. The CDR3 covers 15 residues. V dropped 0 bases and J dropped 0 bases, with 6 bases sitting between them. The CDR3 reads CASSQDRGSGNTIYF. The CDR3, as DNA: TGCGCCAGCAGCCAAGATCGGGGCTCTGGAAACACCATATATTTT.

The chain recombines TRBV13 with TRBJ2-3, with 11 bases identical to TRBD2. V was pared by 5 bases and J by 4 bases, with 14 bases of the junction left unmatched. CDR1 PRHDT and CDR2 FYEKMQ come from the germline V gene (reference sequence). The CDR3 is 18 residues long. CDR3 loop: CASSTPGLAETAADTQYF. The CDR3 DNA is TGTGCCAGCAGCACTCCGGGACTAGCGGAGACGGCGGCAGATACGCAGTATTTT.

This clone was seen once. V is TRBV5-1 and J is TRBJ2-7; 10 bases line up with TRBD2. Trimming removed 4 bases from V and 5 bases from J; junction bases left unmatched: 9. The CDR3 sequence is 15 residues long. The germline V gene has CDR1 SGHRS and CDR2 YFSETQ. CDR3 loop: CASSPQAGGPNEQYF. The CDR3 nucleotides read TGCGCCAGCAGCCCCCAAGCGGGGGGGCCCAACGAGCAGTACTTC.

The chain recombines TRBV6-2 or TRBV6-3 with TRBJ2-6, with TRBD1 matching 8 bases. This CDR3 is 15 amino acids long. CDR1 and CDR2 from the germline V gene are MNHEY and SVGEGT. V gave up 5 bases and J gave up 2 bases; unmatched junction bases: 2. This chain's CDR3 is CASSPQGAGANVLTF. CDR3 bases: TGTGCCAGCAGTCCACAGGGGGCTGGGGCCAACGTCCTGACTTTC.

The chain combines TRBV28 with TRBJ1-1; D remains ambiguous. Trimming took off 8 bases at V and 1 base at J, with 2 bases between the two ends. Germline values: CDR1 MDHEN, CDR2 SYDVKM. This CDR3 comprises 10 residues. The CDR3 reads CASQNTEAFF. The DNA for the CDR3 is TGTGCCAGCCAGAACACTGAAGCTTTCTTT.

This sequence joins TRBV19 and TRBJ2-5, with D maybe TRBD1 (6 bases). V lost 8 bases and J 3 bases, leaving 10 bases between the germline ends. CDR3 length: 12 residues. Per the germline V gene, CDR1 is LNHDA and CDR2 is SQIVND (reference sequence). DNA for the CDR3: TGTGCCAGTTCACAGGGAAAAGAGACCCAGTACTTC. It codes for CASSQGKETQYF. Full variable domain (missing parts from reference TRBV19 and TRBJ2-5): DGGITQSPKYLFRKEGQNVTLSCEQNLNHDAMYWYRQDPGQGLRLIYYSQIVNDFQKGDIAEGYSVSREKKESFPLTVTSAQKNPTAFYLCASSQGKETQYFGPGTRLLVL.

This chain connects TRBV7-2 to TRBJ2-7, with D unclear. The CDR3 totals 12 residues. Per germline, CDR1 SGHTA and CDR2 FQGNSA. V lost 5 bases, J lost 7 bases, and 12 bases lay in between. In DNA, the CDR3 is TGTGCCAGCAGCATCCTAGAAAGGGAGCAGTACTTC. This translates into CASSILEREQYF.

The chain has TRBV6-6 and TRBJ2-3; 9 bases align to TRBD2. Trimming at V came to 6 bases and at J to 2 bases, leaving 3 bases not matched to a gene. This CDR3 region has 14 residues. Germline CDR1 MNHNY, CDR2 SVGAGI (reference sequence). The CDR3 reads CASSLAGNTDTQYF. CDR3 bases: TGTGCCAGCAGCCTAGCGGGGAACACAGATACGCAGTATTTT.

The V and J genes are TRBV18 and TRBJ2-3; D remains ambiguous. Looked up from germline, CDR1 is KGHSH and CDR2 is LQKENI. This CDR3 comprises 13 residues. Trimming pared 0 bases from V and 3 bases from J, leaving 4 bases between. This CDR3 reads CASSPPGTDTQYF. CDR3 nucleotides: TGTGCCAGCTCACCACCCGGTACAGATACGCAGTATTTT. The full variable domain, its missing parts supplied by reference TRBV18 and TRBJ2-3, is NAGVMQNPRHLVRRRGQEARLRCSPMKGHSHVYWYRQLPEEGLKFMVYLQKENIIDESGMPKERFSAEFPKEGPSILRIQQVVRGDSAAYFCASSPPGTDTQYFGPGTRLTVL.

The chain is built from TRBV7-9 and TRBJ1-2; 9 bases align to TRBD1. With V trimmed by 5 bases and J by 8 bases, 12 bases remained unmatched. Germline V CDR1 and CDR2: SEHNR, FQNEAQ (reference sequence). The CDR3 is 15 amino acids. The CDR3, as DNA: TGTGCCAGCAGCGGGGAGGGACAGGGAGAGAACGGCTACACCTTC. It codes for CASSGEGQGENGYTF.

CDR3: CASSRRSSDTEAFF. The CDR3 bases are TGTGCCAGTAGCCGGAGGAGTTCGGACACTGAAGCTTTCTTT. The V call is TRBV19, the J call TRBJ1-1; the D is unclear. The CDR3 covers 14 residues. From germline, CDR1 is LNHDA and CDR2 SQIVND (reference sequence). Between the trimmed V and J ends, which lost 6 bases and 3 bases, there was a span of 14 bases.

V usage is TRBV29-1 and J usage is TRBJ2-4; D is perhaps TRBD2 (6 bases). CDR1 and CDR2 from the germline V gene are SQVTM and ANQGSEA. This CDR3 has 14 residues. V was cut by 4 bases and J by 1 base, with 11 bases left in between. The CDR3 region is CSVGIAGAKNIQYF. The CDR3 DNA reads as TGCAGCGTTGGTATCGCGGGGGCCAAAAACATTCAGTACTTC.

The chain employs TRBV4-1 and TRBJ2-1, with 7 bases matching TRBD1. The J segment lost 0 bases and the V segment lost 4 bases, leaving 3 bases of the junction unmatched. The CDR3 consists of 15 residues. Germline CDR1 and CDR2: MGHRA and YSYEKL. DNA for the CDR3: TGCGCCAGCAGCCTCTCAGGGGGCTCCTACAATGAGCAGTTCTTC. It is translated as CASSLSGGSYNEQFF.

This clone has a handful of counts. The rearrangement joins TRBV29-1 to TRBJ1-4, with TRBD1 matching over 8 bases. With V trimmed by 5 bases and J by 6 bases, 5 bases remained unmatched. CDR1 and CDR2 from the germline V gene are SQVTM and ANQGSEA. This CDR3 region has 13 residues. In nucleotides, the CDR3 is TGCAGCGTTTCGGGACAGGATTATGAAAAACTGTTTTTT. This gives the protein CSVSGQDYEKLFF.

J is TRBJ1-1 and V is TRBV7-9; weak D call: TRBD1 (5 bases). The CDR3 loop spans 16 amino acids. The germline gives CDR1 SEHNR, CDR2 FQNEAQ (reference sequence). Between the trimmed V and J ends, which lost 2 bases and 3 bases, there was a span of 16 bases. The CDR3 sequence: CASSLWAGNAHTEAFF. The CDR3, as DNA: TGTGCCAGCAGCTTATGGGCAGGGAACGCGCACACTGAAGCTTTCTTT.

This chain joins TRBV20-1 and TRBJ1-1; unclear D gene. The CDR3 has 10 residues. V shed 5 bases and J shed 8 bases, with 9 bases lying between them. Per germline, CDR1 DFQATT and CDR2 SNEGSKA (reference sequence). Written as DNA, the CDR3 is TGCAGTGCTGTTACAGAAGAAGCTTTCTTT. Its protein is CSAVTEEAFF.

Written as DNA, the CDR3 is TGTGCCAGCAGCCCGGACAGGAATGGGGCAAGGGGTCTGAATGAAAAACTGTTTTTT. As protein: CASSPDRNGARGLNEKLFF. The chain recombines TRBV9 with TRBJ1-4; 7 positions agree with TRBD1. V was pared by 4 bases and J by 5 bases, with 20 bases of the junction left unmatched. The CDR3 extends over 19 amino acids. Per the germline V gene, CDR1 is SGDLS and CDR2 is YYNGEE.

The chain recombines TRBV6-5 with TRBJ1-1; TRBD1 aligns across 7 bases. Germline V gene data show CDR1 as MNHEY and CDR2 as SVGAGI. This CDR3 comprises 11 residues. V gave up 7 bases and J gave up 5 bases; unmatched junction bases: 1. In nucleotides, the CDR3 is TGTGCCAGCATGGGACAGACTGAAGCTTTCTTT. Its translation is CASMGQTEAFF.

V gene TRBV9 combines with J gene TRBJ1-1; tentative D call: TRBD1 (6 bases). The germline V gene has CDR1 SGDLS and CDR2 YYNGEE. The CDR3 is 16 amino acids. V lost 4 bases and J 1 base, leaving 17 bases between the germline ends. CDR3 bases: TGTGCCAGCAGCCCAACGGCAGGGGAAAGGAACACTGAAGCTTTCTTT. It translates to CASSPTAGERNTEAFF.

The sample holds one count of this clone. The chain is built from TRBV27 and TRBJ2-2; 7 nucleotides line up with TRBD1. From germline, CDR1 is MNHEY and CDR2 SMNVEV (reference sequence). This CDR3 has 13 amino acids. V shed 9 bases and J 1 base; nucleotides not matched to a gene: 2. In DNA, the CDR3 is TGTGCCAGTCGACAGGGGAACACCGGGGAGCTGTTTTTT. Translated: CASRQGNTGELFF.

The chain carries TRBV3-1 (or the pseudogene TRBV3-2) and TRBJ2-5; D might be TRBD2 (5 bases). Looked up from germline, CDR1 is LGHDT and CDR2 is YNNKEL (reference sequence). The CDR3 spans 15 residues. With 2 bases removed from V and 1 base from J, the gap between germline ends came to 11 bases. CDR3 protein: CASSQRGGIQETQYF. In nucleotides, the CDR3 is TGTGCCAGCAGCCAACGCGGAGGAATCCAAGAGACCCAGTACTTC.

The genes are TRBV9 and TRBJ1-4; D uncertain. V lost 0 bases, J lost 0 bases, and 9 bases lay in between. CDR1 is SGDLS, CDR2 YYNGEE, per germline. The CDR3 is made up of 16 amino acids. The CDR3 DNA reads TGTGCCAGCAGCGTAGGCCGACAAGCAACTAATGAAAAACTGTTTTTT. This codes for CASSVGRQATNEKLFF.

CDR3 protein: CASSAPDSNYGYTF. CDR3 coding DNA: TGCGCCAGCAGCGCCCCTGACAGTAACTATGGCTACACCTTC. The chain combines TRBV5-1 with TRBJ1-2, with D tentatively TRBD1 (5 bases). Trimming shortened V by 4 bases and J by 1 base, and 11 bases separated the two germline ends. The CDR3 extends over 14 amino acids. Germline V CDR1 and CDR2: SGHRS, YFSETQ.

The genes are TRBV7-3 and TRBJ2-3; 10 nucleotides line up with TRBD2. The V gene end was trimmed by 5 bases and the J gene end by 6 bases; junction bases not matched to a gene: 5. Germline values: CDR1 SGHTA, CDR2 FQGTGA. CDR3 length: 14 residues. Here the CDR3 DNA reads TGTGCCAGCAGCCCTAGCGGGGGCGGGGATACGCAGTATTTT. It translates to CASSPSGGGDTQYF.

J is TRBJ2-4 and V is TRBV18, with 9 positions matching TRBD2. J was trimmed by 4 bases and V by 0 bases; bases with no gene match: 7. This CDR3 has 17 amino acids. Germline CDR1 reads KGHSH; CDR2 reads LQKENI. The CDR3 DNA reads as TGTGCCAGCTCACCACCGAGAGTAGCGGGGGCTAAAAACATTCAGTACTTC. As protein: CASSPPRVAGAKNIQYF.

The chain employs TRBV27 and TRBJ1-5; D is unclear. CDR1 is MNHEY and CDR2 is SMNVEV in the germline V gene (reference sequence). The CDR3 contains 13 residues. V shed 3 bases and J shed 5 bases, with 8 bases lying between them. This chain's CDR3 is CASSFRRDQPQHF. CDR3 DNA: TGTGCCAGCAGTTTTCGGAGGGATCAGCCCCAGCATTTT.